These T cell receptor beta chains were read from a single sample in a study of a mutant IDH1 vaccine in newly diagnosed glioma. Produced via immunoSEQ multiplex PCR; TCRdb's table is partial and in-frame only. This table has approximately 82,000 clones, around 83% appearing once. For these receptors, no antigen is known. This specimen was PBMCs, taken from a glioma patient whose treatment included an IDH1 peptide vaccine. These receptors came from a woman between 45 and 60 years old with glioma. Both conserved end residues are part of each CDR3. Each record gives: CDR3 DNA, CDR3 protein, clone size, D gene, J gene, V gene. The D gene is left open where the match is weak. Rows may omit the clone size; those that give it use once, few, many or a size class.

TGTGCCAGCAGTGAAGAAATTGAACCGAAAGAAGCAGATACGCAGTATTTT	CASSEEIEPKEADTQYF	NA	NA	TRBJ2-3	TRBV2
TGTGCCAGCAGCTTGTCGGACAGGAGTAGCAATCAGCCCCAGCATTTT	CASSLSDRSSNQPQHF	NA	TRBD1	TRBJ1-5	TRBV5-5
TGTGCCACCAGCAGAGATTATGGGGACAGTAGTGAAAAACTGTTTTTT	CATSRDYGDSSEKLFF	NA	TRBD1	TRBJ1-4	TRBV15
TGTGCCAGCAGTTCCCGGGACTTTCACTACAATGAGCAGTTCTTC	CASSSRDFHYNEQFF	NA	NA	TRBJ2-1	TRBV6-6
TGTGCCATCAGTGGATTCGGGACTAGCGGGATAAAGACCTACGAGCAGTACTTC	CAISGFGTSGIKTYEQYF	NA	TRBD2	TRBJ2-7	TRBV10-3
TGTGCCAGCAGCTTAGTTTCAGATACGCAGTATTTT	CASSLVSDTQYF	once	NA	TRBJ2-3	TRBV11-2
TGTGCCACCGGGACAGGGAGCTCCTACGAGCAGTACTTC	CATGTGSSYEQYF	NA	TRBD1	TRBJ2-7	TRBV19
TGTGCCAGCAGTGAAGTTTCCGGGGGCGCCTTGAACACTGAAGCTTTCTTT	CASSEVSGGALNTEAFF	NA	NA	TRBJ1-1	TRBV6-1
TGCGCCAGCAGCGTGGGACAGGGGGCGCGTGGCTACACCTTC	CASSVGQGARGYTF	few	TRBD1	TRBJ1-2	TRBV5-1
TGCGCCAGCAGCTTGAAGCCTAGCGGGCCTTTCGGCGCGGGCCAAGAGACCCAGTACTTC	CASSLKPSGPFGAGQETQYF	once	TRBD2	TRBJ2-5	TRBV5-1
TGTGCCAGCAGCCACACTAGCGACGGCACCGGGGAGCTGTTTTTT	CASSHTSDGTGELFF	NA	TRBD2	TRBJ2-2	TRBV7-3
TGTGCCAGCAGTTCTTCCTGGGCCCTCGAAGCTTTCTTT	CASSSSWALEAFF	NA	NA	TRBJ1-1	TRBV6-6
TGCGCCAGCAGCCCATGGACAGGGGGCTTGAACATTCAGTACTTC	CASSPWTGGLNIQYF	once	TRBD1	TRBJ2-4	TRBV7-9
TGTGCCAGCAAAAGGGACGGTCGGGGGGGAGGCGAGCAGTACTTC	CASKRDGRGGGEQYF	NA	TRBD2	TRBJ2-7	TRBV6-6
TGTGCCAGCAGCCCCAGCGGAGGCGGGGCTAACTATGGCTACACCTTC	CASSPSGGGANYGYTF	few	NA	TRBJ1-2	TRBV11-2
TGTGCCAGCAGCGTAGCTACCACAGGGGTATACGAGCAGTACTTC	CASSVATTGVYEQYF	NA	TRBD1	TRBJ2-7	TRBV9
TGCGCCAGCAGCGCCTGGCGGGCTTACACCGGGGAGCTGTTTTTT	CASSAWRAYTGELFF	once	NA	TRBJ2-2	TRBV5-1
TGTGCCAGCAGCAAGGGGCAGGGATCCTACAATGAGCAGTTCTTC	CASSKGQGSYNEQFF	NA	NA	TRBJ2-1	TRBV21-1
TGCGCCAGCAGCCCTGGGACTAGCGGGAGAAAAGAGACCCAGTACTTC	CASSPGTSGRKETQYF	NA	TRBD2	TRBJ2-5	TRBV5-1
TGTGCCAGCAGTGCCCCGGGACAGCGGTCCTATGGCTACACCTTC	CASSAPGQRSYGYTF	NA	TRBD1	TRBJ1-2	TRBV9
TGCGCCAGCAGAGAGGGGGCCGCAACTAATGAAAAACTGTTTTTT	CASREGAATNEKLFF	NA	TRBD1	TRBJ1-4	TRBV5-1
TGTGCCAGTAGTAGGACTAGCGGGAACACCTACGAGCAGTACTTC	CASSRTSGNTYEQYF	few	TRBD2	TRBJ2-7	TRBV19
TGTGCCAGCAGCTTACAGGGGAGCTATGGCTACACCTTC	CASSLQGSYGYTF	few	NA	TRBJ1-2	TRBV7-9
TGTGCCAGCAGTAAACCGACAGGGGGCGACCGTGGCTACACCTTC	CASSKPTGGDRGYTF	NA	TRBD1	TRBJ1-2	TRBV28
TGCGCCAGCAGCGCGGGGTTATGGACGAACACCGGGGAGCTGTTTTTT	CASSAGLWTNTGELFF	NA	NA	TRBJ2-2	TRBV5-1
TGTGCCAGCAGTTACTCGGCCAGCACTGAAGCTTTCTTT	CASSYSASTEAFF	NA	NA	TRBJ1-1	TRBV6-6
TGCAGCGTTCAAGAGGGGAACAGGGGAGGTTTTTCACCCCTCCACTTT	CSVQEGNRGGFSPLHF	NA	TRBD1	TRBJ1-6	TRBV29-1
TGCGCCAGCAGCCAAGTGGAGCGGGAGCTCTATGAGCAGTTCTTC	CASSQVERELYEQFF	NA	TRBD2	TRBJ2-1	TRBV4-1
TGTGCCAGCTCACCTCAACAGGGAAGTTCTGGCTACACCTTC	CASSPQQGSSGYTF	NA	NA	TRBJ1-2	TRBV18
TGCGCCAGCAGCTCCCCCTCCGGGCCTACGCAGTATTTT	CASSSPSGPTQYF	NA	NA	TRBJ2-3	TRBV5-1
TGTGCCAGCAGTTACCTGGGAAACAATGAGCAGTTCTTC	CASSYLGNNEQFF	NA	NA	TRBJ2-1	TRBV6-5
TGTGCCAGCGGCCTTGGGACTGGCTCCTACAATGAGCAGTTCTTC	CASGLGTGSYNEQFF	NA	NA	TRBJ2-1	TRBV7-9
TGCGCCAGCAGCTTGCAGCGGGAGTATGAGCAGTTCTTC	CASSLQREYEQFF	NA	TRBD2	TRBJ2-1	TRBV5-1
TGTGCCAGCAGCTTAATGGGGAGATCTCAGCCCCAGCATTTT	CASSLMGRSQPQHF	NA	NA	TRBJ1-5	TRBV11-2
TGTGCCAGCAGCCGACGACAGGATCTAAGGGAGACCCAGTACTTC	CASSRRQDLRETQYF	once	NA	TRBJ2-5	TRBV6-5
TGTGCCAGCAGCCCTCAACAGACTAGCGGGACAGAGACCCAGTACTTC	CASSPQQTSGTETQYF	NA	TRBD2	TRBJ2-5	TRBV9
TGTGCCAGCAGTTACGACAACCTCGAATCGGCCACGCAGTATTTT	CASSYDNLESATQYF	NA	NA	TRBJ2-3	TRBV6-5
TGTGCCAGCAGCTGGGACGCGGGAGGGGAAGCTTTCTTT	CASSWDAGGEAFF	few	NA	TRBJ1-1	TRBV5-6
TGTGCCAGCAGCGTAGGAAGTAGGGTCACAGATACGCAGTATTTT	CASSVGSRVTDTQYF	NA	NA	TRBJ2-3	TRBV9